This T cell receptor (beta chain) comes out of a study of technical replicates of blood from several donors. Germline CDR1 GTSNPN, CDR2 SVGIG (reference sequence). The CDR3 runs 12 residues. Trimming cost V 1 base and J 6 bases, with 10 bases left between them. Produced via immunoSEQ multiplex PCR; TCRdb's table is partial and in-frame only. The sample records more than 65,000 clones, around 90% being singletons. The origin of this receptor is a human donor in good health. Source material: T cells isolated from PBMCs. The rearrangement uses TRBV30 and TRBJ2-7; D possibly corresponds to TRBD1 (5 bases). The CDR3 DNA reads TGTGCCTGGAGTGCGCCAGGGTTCGAGCAGTACTTC. Translation gives CAWSAPGFEQYF.